Following are 21 T cell receptor beta chains from one sample sequenced in a study of identical twins. TCRdb reprocessed the 5' RACE reads via MiXCR and lists one record per CDR3 protein. This table holds about 490,000 distinct CDR3 sequences, 15% found once. This same sample was also taken into another study, of yellow fever vaccine responses in identical twins.

Material: CD4+ T cells sorted from blood. These receptors were collected from a woman in her late teens or twenties in good health.

The DNA for the CDR3 is TGTGCCAGCAGTTCACAACAGTGGTTCAACGAGCAGTACGTC. Its protein product is CASSSQQWFNEQYV. This chain uses TRBV28 with TRBJ2-7, with D unresolved. V lost 4 bases to trimming and J lost 5 bases, with 15 bases between them. The CDR3 covers 14 residues. Germline V gene data show CDR1 as MDHEN and CDR2 as SYDVKM.

This clonotype appeared a few times. This chain links TRBV12-3 or TRBV12-4 with TRBJ2-7, with 11 nucleotides matching TRBD2. The V and J ends lost 6 bases and 6 bases, in that order; junction bases with no gene match: 10. This CDR3 comprises 15 residues. Here the CDR3 DNA reads TGTGCCAGCAGCCTAGCGGGGGGAGCCAGGGGCGAGCAGTACGTC. As protein: CASSLAGGARGEQYV.

This clonotype was seen at least ten times. The V and J genes are TRBV2 and TRBJ2-1, with 8 bases identical to TRBD2. Trimming cost V 4 bases and J 7 bases; bases outside gene matches: 3. This CDR3 region has 13 residues. Germline CDR1 is SNHLY and CDR2 is FYNNEI. The CDR3 coding sequence is TGTGCCAGCAGTGCCCCGGGGGGGAATGAGCAGTTCTTC. Translating gives CASSAPGGNEQFF. The full variable domain, with the rest looked up from reference TRBV2 and TRBJ2-1, is EPEVTQTPSHQVTQMGQEVILRCVPISNHLYFYWYRQILGQKVEFLVSFYNNEISEKSEIFDDQFSVERPDGSNFTLKIRSTKLEDSAMYFCASSAPGGNEQFFGPGTRLTVL.

This clonotype was seen only a few times. This rearrangement joins TRBV11-2 to TRBJ2-3, with D maybe TRBD2 (5 bases). Germline assignment: CDR1 SGHAT and CDR2 FQNNGV. The V gene lost 1 base and the J gene lost 6 bases, with 14 bases spanning the gap. The CDR3 totals 15 residues. The CDR3 reads CASSLAARRRDTQYF. In DNA form, the CDR3 reads TGTGCCAGCAGCTTAGCCGCTAGAAGGAGGGATACGCAGTATTTT.

The chain has TRBV12-3 or TRBV12-4 and TRBJ2-1, with TRBD1 matching 7 bases. This CDR3 region has 14 residues. Trimming removed 1 base from V and 5 bases from J; junction bases left unmatched: 2. This CDR3 is CASSLGDSHNEQFF. Written as DNA, the CDR3 is TGTGCCAGCAGTTTAGGGGACAGCCACAATGAGCAGTTCTTC.

Many counts were recorded for this clonotype. The rearrangement joins TRBV15 to TRBJ2-2; D gene uncertain. V shed 1 base and J shed 5 bases, with 8 bases lying between them. CDR3 size: 14 residues. Germline values: CDR1 LNHNV, CDR2 YYDKDF (reference sequence). Here the CDR3 reads CATSRVPGTGELFF. The CDR3 DNA is TGTGCCACCAGCAGAGTACCCGGAACCGGGGAGCTGTTTTTT.

There are a few counts of this clonotype. The chain joins TRBV25-1 to TRBJ2-6; TRBD1 agrees at 7 bases. Germline loops: CDR1 MGHDK, CDR2 SYGVNS. CDR3 length: 16 amino acids. Unmatched junction bases numbered 2, after V lost 3 bases and J lost 0 bases. The CDR3 reads CASSEGQLSGANVLTF. As DNA, the CDR3 is TGTGCCAGCAGTGAGGGACAGCTCTCTGGGGCCAACGTCCTGACTTTC.

This clonotype was counted ten times or more. The V and J genes are TRBV3-1 and TRBJ1-2; D remains unclear. The CDR3 totals 14 residues. V was pared by 4 bases and J by 6 bases, with 15 bases between. CDR1 LGHDT and CDR2 YNNKEL come from the germline V gene (reference sequence). CDR3 sequence: CASSLESGWNGYTF. As DNA, the CDR3 is TGTGCCAGCAGCCTGGAGTCCGGATGGAATGGCTACACCTTC.

The chain couples TRBV6-1 to TRBJ2-7, with 11 nucleotides matching TRBD2. The germline CDR1 and CDR2 sequences are MNHNS and SASEGT. V was clipped by 7 bases and J by 6 bases; unmatched bases: 8. This CDR3 is built from 14 residues. CDR3 amino acids: CASTLAGGLGEQYF. CDR3 coding DNA: TGTGCCAGCACCCTAGCGGGAGGCCTTGGCGAGCAGTACTTC.

This clonotype occurred a few times. The chain employs TRBV5-1 and TRBJ2-1, with 15 bases identical to TRBD2. The CDR3 totals 19 residues. V lost 2 bases to trimming and J lost 2 bases; unmatched junction nucleotides: 8. The germline CDR1 and CDR2 sequences are SGHRS and YFSETQ. The CDR3 sequence: CASSFGLAGGPVAYNEQFF. In DNA, the CDR3 is TGCGCCAGCAGCTTCGGACTAGCGGGAGGGCCCGTAGCCTACAATGAGCAGTTCTTC.

This clonotype showed up many times. The chain has TRBV20-1 and TRBJ2-1; 7 nucleotides agree with TRBD2. Germline trimming cut 0 bases from V and 3 bases from J; bases unmatched to any gene: 8. The CDR3 runs to 16 residues. Per germline, CDR1 DFQATT and CDR2 SNEGSKA (reference sequence). In nucleotides, the CDR3 is TGCAGTGCTAGAGAGGTACTAGCGCAAGTCTACAATGAGCAGTTCTTC. Its translation is CSAREVLAQVYNEQFF.

The sample holds many counts of this clonotype. The V gene is TRBV12-3 or TRBV12-4, the J gene TRBJ1-6; a possible D gene is TRBD1 (6 bases). The CDR3 runs 15 residues. V was trimmed by 3 bases and J by 11 bases, leaving 17 bases between them. CDR3 DNA: TGTGCCAGCAGTTTCGGAACAGGGTCGTCGACACCCCTCCACTTT. It specifies CASSFGTGSSTPLHF.

This clonotype has only a few counts. This chain uses TRBV28 with TRBJ2-7, with TRBD2 matching over 11 bases. CDR3 length: 20 residues. Losses at the gene ends were 6 bases for V and 0 bases for J; bases not matched to a gene: 19. Germline CDR1 and CDR2: MDHEN and SYDVKM. DNA for the CDR3: TGTGCCAGCAGGGCCCAAGGTGGGGGTCTAGCGGGAGGTGTCTCCTACGAGCAGTACTTC. Amino acids: CASRAQGGGLAGGVSYEQYF.

The CDR3 nucleotides are TGCGCCAGCAGCCAAGAGTGGACTCAGTTCTTC. This codes for CASSQEWTQFF. V and J are TRBV4-1 and TRBJ2-1, with D maybe TRBD2 (5 bases). Germline values: CDR1 MGHRA, CDR2 YSYEKL. The CDR3 runs to 11 residues. Trimming pared 0 bases from V and 13 bases from J, leaving 7 bases between.

The CDR3 nucleotides read TGTGCCAGCAGTTTATTTCTGGAAGGTGGGCAGTTCTTC. It translates to CASSLFLEGGQFF. The chain has TRBV12-3 or TRBV12-4 and TRBJ2-1; no clear D. This CDR3 is built from 13 residues. V lost 2 bases to trimming and J lost 12 bases, with 14 bases between them.

This clonotype was recorded a few times. The chain uses TRBV28 and TRBJ2-7; 8 bases align to TRBD1. Looked up from germline, CDR1 is MDHEN and CDR2 is SYDVKM. Germline trimming cut 3 bases from V and 6 bases from J; bases unmatched to any gene: 4. The CDR3 sequence is 13 residues long. As DNA, the CDR3 is TGTGCCAGCAGTTTCCCTGGACAGGGCGAGCAGTACTTC. It is translated as CASSFPGQGEQYF. The whole variable domain, filled in from reference TRBV28 and TRBJ2-7, reads DVKVTQSSRYLVKRTGEKVFLECVQDMDHENMFWYRQDPGLGLRLIYFSYDVKMKEKGDIPEGYSVSREKKERFSLILESASTNQTSMYLCASSFPGQGEQYFGPGTRLTVT.

This clonotype was seen just once. The V gene is TRBV20-1, the J gene TRBJ2-6, with 10 bases lining up with TRBD2. Germline CDR1 reads DFQATT; CDR2 reads SNEGSKA (reference sequence). V gave up 6 bases and J gave up 0 bases; unmatched junction bases: 5. There are 16 residues in the CDR3. CDR3 in DNA: TGCAGTGCCCTAGCGGGAGCCAGCTCTGGGGCCAACGTCCTGACTTTC. Its translation is CSALAGASSGANVLTF.

V gene TRBV20-1 combines with J gene TRBJ1-2, with TRBD1 matching 9 bases. The CDR3 has 12 residues. V trimming: 5 bases; J trimming: 8 bases; junction bases outside the gene matches: 6. The germline gives CDR1 DFQATT, CDR2 SNEGSKA (reference sequence). As DNA, the CDR3 is TGCAGTGCTCCCGACAGGGGGTTCGGCTACACCTTC. Encoded protein: CSAPDRGFGYTF.

The chain is built from TRBV20-1 and TRBJ2-7; D is ambiguous. Germline CDR1 reads DFQATT; CDR2 reads SNEGSKA (reference sequence). V shed 5 bases and J shed 2 bases, with 19 bases lying between them. CDR3 size: 15 residues. The CDR3 sequence is CSAPRWGTTTYEQYF. The CDR3, as DNA: TGCAGTGCTCCTAGATGGGGAACTACCACCTACGAGCAGTACTTC.

This clonotype occurred many times. The V gene is TRBV5-1, the J gene TRBJ2-5, with a tentative D call TRBD1 (6 bases). Trimming left V 0 bases short and J 5 bases short, with 14 bases between. Germline values: CDR1 SGHRS, CDR2 YFSETQ. The CDR3 sequence is 15 residues long. The CDR3 is CASSLVSGAFETQYF. The CDR3 DNA reads as TGCGCCAGCAGCTTGGTATCAGGGGCGTTTGAGACCCAGTACTTC.

The chain carries TRBV3-1 and TRBJ2-2; the D call may be TRBD1 or TRBD2 (5 bases each). V was trimmed by 3 bases and J by 3 bases, leaving 14 bases between them. The CDR3 has 16 amino acids. The germline CDR1 and CDR2 sequences are LGHDT and YNNKEL (reference sequence). CDR3 amino acids: CASSQLRQGHTGELFF. The DNA of the CDR3 is TGTGCCAGCAGCCAGCTGCGGCAGGGACACACCGGGGAGCTGTTTTTT.